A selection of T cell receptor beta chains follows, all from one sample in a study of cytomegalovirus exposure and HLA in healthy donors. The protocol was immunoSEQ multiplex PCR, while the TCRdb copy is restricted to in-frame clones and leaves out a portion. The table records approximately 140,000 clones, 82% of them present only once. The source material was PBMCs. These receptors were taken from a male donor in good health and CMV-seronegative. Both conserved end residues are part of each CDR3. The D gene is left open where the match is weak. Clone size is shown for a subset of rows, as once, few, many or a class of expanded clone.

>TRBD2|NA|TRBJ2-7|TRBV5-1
TGCGCCAGCAGCTCCTCTGGCGGGAGCTCCTACGAGCAGTACTTC
CASSSSGGSSYEQYF
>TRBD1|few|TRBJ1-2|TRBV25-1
TGTGCCAGCAGGGGACAGGTCTATGGCTACACCTTC
CASRGQVYGYTF
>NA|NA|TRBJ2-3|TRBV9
TGTGCCAGCAGCGTAGCCCCGCTACTTTTAACAGATACGCAGTATTTT
CASSVAPLLLTDTQYF
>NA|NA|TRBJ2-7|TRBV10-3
TGTGCCATCGCAAGGGGATACGAGCAGTACTTC
CAIARGYEQYF
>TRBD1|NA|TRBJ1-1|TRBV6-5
TGTGCCAGCAGTTACCCGGACAGGCCTCTCCCTGAAGCTTTCTTT
CASSYPDRPLPEAFF
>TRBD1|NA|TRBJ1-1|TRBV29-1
TGCAGCGTCCCAAGGGGGCCTATGAACACTGAAGCTTTCTTT
CSVPRGPMNTEAFF
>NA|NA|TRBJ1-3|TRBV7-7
TGTGCTAGCAGCTTAAACCTCGGAGACACCATATATTTT
CASSLNLGDTIYF
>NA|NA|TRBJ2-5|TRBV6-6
TGTGCCAGCGGGGAGCGTCAAGAGACCCAGTACTTC
CASGERQETQYF
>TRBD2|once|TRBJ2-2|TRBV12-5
TGTGCTAGTGGTTTTTCCCTCCGGGAGGGGAACACCGGGGAGCTGTTTTTT
CASGFSLREGNTGELFF
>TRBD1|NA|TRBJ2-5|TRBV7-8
TGTGCCAGCAGCACCGGACAGGGGCGAGAGACCCAGTACTTC
CASSTGQGRETQYF
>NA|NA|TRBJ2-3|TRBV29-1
TGCAGCGCCCTCTCGGATACGCAGTATTTT
CSALSDTQYF
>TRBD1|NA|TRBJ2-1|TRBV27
TGTGCCAGCAGCAGCTCAGGTGACAGGGATTACAATGAGCAGTTCTTC
CASSSSGDRDYNEQFF
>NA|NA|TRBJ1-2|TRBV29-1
TGCAGCGTTGCCTGGACAGCGTCTAACTATGGCTACACCTTC
CSVAWTASNYGYTF
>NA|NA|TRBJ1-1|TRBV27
TGTGCCAGCAGCCTGGGGCCCGATCCTATGAACACTGAAGCTTTCTTT
CASSLGPDPMNTEAFF
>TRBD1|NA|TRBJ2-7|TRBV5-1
TGCGCCAGCAGCTTGGTTCAGGGGGCTGGCGAGCAGTACTTC
CASSLVQGAGEQYF
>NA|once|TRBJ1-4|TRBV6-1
TGTGCCAGCAGTGACGCTCCGCGGGGCACTAATGAAAAACTGTTTTTT
CASSDAPRGTNEKLFF
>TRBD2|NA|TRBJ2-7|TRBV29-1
TGCAGCGTTTCGGGACTAGCGGACGCCTACGAGCAGTACTTC
CSVSGLADAYEQYF
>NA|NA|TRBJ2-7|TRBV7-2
TGTGCCAGCAGCTTACTGCCTCTAGCCCCCTACGAGCAGTACTTC
CASSLLPLAPYEQYF
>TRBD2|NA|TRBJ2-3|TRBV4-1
TGCGCCAGCAGCCCTCGGACTAGCGGGAGGGCGAATACGCAGTATTTT
CASSPRTSGRANTQYF
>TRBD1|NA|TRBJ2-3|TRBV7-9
TGTGCCAGCAGCATGGGACAGGGGGCGATAGATACGCAGTATTTT
CASSMGQGAIDTQYF
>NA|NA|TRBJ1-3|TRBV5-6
TGTGCCAGCAGCTTGTTGATACCGCTCCTAAGCTCTGGAAACACCATATATTTT
CASSLLIPLLSSGNTIYF
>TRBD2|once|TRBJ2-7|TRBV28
TGTGCCAGCAGTCTTTTAGCGGGAGAAAGCTCCTACGAGCAGTACTTC
CASSLLAGESSYEQYF
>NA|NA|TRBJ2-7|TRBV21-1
TGTGCCAGCAGCAGCTGGGCACAGGAGGGAACCTACGAGCAGTACTTC
CASSSWAQEGTYEQYF
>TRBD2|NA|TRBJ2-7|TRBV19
TGTGCCAGTAGTCCCTCGGGAAGCGGGGCCCTTCTCGAGCAGTACTTC
CASSPSGSGALLEQYF
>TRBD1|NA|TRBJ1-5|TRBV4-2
TGTGCCAGCAGCCATGAGACCGGGACAGGGAAGAGGCAGCCCCAGCATTTT
CASSHETGTGKRQPQHF
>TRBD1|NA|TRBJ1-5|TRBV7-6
TGTGCCAGCAGCATGGGACAGCCTAATCAGCCCCAGCATTTT
CASSMGQPNQPQHF
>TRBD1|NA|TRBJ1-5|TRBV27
TGTGCCAGCAGCCCCGGGACAGGTAATCAGCCCCAGCATTTT
CASSPGTGNQPQHF
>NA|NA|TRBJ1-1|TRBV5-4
TGTGCCAGCAGCTCCCCCCGGGGGAACACTGAAGCTTTCTTT
CASSSPRGNTEAFF
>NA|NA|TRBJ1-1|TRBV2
TGTGCCAGCAGTGTGGAGGGAAACACTGAAGCTTTCTTT
CASSVEGNTEAFF
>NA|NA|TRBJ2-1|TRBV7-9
TGTGCCAGCAGCTCATCAGGGGGGAGCCCCCGAGAGCAGTTCTTC
CASSSSGGSPREQFF
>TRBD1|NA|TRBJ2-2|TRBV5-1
TGCGCCAGCAGCTTGGGACAGGGTGGCGGGGAGCTGTTTTTT
CASSLGQGGGELFF
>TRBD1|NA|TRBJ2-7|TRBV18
TGTGCCAGCTCACCGGGACAGTCAAGCTACGAGCAATACTTC
CASSPGQSSYEQYF
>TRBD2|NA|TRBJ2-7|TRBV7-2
TGTGCCAGCAGCTTATTTATCGCGACTAGCGGGTACGAGCAGTACTTC
CASSLFIATSGYEQYF
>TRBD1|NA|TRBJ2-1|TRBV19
TGTGCCAGTAGCCCACCCCTATGGACAGGGAGTTACAATGAGCAGTTCTTC
CASSPPLWTGSYNEQFF
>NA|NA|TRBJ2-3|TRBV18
TGTGCCAGCTCACTGGCGGGGCGTGGCACAGATACGCAGTATTTT
CASSLAGRGTDTQYF
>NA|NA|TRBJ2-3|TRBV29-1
TGCAGCGTTGTAGGGGTTGGCGATACGCAGTATTTT
CSVVGVGDTQYF
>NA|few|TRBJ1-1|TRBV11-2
TGTGCCAGCAGCCTCCAGTGGGGGGTGAACACTGAAGCTTTCTTT
CASSLQWGVNTEAFF
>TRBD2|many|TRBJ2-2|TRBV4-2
TGTGCCAGCAGCCAGCTAGCGGGAGATACCGGGGAGCTGTTTTTT
CASSQLAGDTGELFF
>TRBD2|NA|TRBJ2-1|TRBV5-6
TGTGCCAGCAGCTTGGGACTAGCGGGAGGGAATGAGCAGTTCTTC
CASSLGLAGGNEQFF